The 6 T cell receptor beta chains below come from one sample, sequenced in a study of blood T cell repertoires in COVID-19. Measured with immunoSEQ multiplex PCR; TCRdb has only the in-frame clones, and not every one. The sample yields around 340,000 clones, around 90% seen once. Sequenced input: peripheral blood. Every receptor here comes from an older woman with COVID-19, enrolled during active disease.

This chain joins TRBV27 and TRBJ1-5, with D perhaps TRBD1 (6 bases). V lost 5 bases and J 5 bases, leaving 10 bases between the germline ends. The germline V gene has CDR1 MNHEY and CDR2 SMNVEV (reference sequence). The CDR3 runs 13 residues. The CDR3 nucleotides read TGTGCCAGCAGTCCAAACAGGGATCAGCCCCAGCATTTT. This gives the protein CASSPNRDQPQHF.

The V call is TRBV2, the J call TRBJ1-1; D call uncertain. The germline gives CDR1 SNHLY, CDR2 FYNNEI. V lost 2 bases and J 0 bases, leaving 7 bases between the germline ends. CDR3 length: 14 residues. The CDR3 region is CASSELALNTEAFF. In DNA, the CDR3 is TGTGCCAGCAGTGAACTAGCGCTGAACACTGAAGCTTTCTTT.

Regarding this clone: The sample carries other DNA sequences with the same CDR3. This chain connects TRBV10-3 to TRBJ1-1, with 10 nucleotides matching TRBD1. J was trimmed by 0 bases and V by 6 bases; bases with no gene match: 1. The germline V gene encodes CDR1 ENHRY and CDR2 SYGVKD. This CDR3 has 14 residues. Written as DNA, the CDR3 is TGTGCCATCAGGGGACAGGGGCTGAACACTGAAGCTTTCTTT. Its protein product is CAIRGQGLNTEAFF.

V is TRBV6-1 and J is TRBJ1-1; 11 positions agree with TRBD1. Trimming at V came to 2 bases and at J to 5 bases, leaving 4 bases not matched to a gene. Per the germline V gene, CDR1 is MNHNS and CDR2 is SASEGT. The CDR3 loop spans 15 amino acids. CDR3 bases: TGTGCCAGCAGTGAATTGGACAGGGGGCGAACTGAAGCTTTCTTT. Translating gives CASSELDRGRTEAFF.

This clone has just one count. The V gene is TRBV5-1, the J gene TRBJ1-3, with 8 nucleotides matching TRBD1. The length of the CDR3 is 18 residues. J was trimmed by 2 bases and V by 1 base; bases with no gene match: 11. Germline V lookup: CDR1 SGHRS, CDR2 YFSETQ. CDR3: CASSLIGQGRVPGNTIYF. In nucleotides, the CDR3 is TGCGCCAGCAGCTTGATAGGACAGGGACGAGTCCCTGGAAACACCATATATTTT. Using reference TRBV5-1 and TRBJ1-3 for the parts outside the CDR3, the full variable domain is KAGVTQTPRYLIKTRGQQVTLSCSPISGHRSVSWYQQTPGQGLQFLFEYFSETQRNKGNFPGRFSGRQFSNSRSEMNVSTLELGDSALYLCASSLIGQGRVPGNTIYFGEGSWLTVV.

The chain recombines TRBV2 with TRBJ1-2, with a possible D match to TRBD1 (5 bases). Germline values: CDR1 SNHLY, CDR2 FYNNEI. The germline V and J ends were trimmed by 4 bases and 4 bases, with 7 bases remaining between them. This CDR3 has 12 amino acids. The DNA of the CDR3 is TGTGCCAGCAGTGCCCAGGGCTATGGCTACACCTTC. Translating it yields CASSAQGYGYTF.